This T cell receptor beta chain is drawn from a study of blood T cell repertoires in COVID-19. Study-wide context: The United States, Italy and Spain supplied acute and convalescent COVID-19 samples. From T cells, B-cell-depleted T cells, or PBMCs came the material, which was cDNA or gDNA.

Researchers sorted participants into cohorts using their self-reported clinical history. Two negative PCRs, clearance, or symptom resolution characterized the recovered Cohort 3 donors. TCRdb keeps only in-frame clones here, not all; method: immunoSEQ multiplex PCR. The data contain roughly 360,000 clones, 80% to 85% of them singletons. The CDR3 runs to 15 residues. Looked up from germline, CDR1 is SGHRS and CDR2 is YFSETQ. Trimming shortened V by 4 bases and J by 1 base, and 14 bases separated the two germline ends. The chain employs TRBV5-1 and TRBJ1-1; D gene ambiguous. Sequencing was performed on PBMCs or T cells enriched from blood (not recorded which). This TCR was sampled from a woman aged 45-65 years who had recovered from COVID-19. The CDR3 sequence: CASSLEVLRNTEAFF. DNA for the CDR3: TGCGCCAGCAGCCTGGAAGTCCTGAGGAACACTGAAGCTTTCTTT.